Each of the 6 T cell receptor beta chains below was sequenced from the same sample in a study of blood T cell repertoires in COVID-19. Measured with immunoSEQ multiplex PCR; TCRdb has only the in-frame clones, and not every one. This table has about 130,000 clones, 84% appearing once. Sequencing input: peripheral blood. These receptors were collected from a human donor in a cohort sampled during active COVID-19.

The chain employs TRBV18 and TRBJ2-4; 8 nucleotides agree with TRBD2. J lost 1 base, V lost 3 bases, and 5 bases had no gene match. CDR1 is KGHSH and CDR2 is LQKENI in the germline V gene. This CDR3 is built from 16 residues. CDR3 bases: TGTGCCAGCTCACCGCTCGGGGGGGTTGCCAAAAACATTCAGTACTTC. Encoded protein: CASSPLGGVAKNIQYF.

This rearrangement joins TRBV6-1 to TRBJ2-7; 7 nucleotides line up with TRBD1. Germline V gene sequence: CDR1 MNHNS, CDR2 SASEGT. The CDR3 runs 16 residues. Trimming at V came to 1 base and at J to 0 bases, leaving 6 bases not matched to a gene. This chain's CDR3 is CASSEGPRGSSYEQYV. The CDR3 DNA follows: TGTGCCAGCAGTGAAGGTCCCAGGGGGAGCTCCTACGAGCAGTACGTC.

This clone showed up just once. The gene calls are TRBV5-4 and TRBJ1-6; the D gene is possibly TRBD1 (6 bases). Between the trimmed V and J ends, which lost 0 bases and 10 bases, there was a span of 14 bases. The CDR3 is 15 amino acids. Per germline, CDR1 SGHNT and CDR2 YYREEE (reference sequence). For the CDR3, the DNA is TGTGCCAGCAGCTTGGAAGGCCAGGGGCACTCACCCCTCCACTTT. Translating it yields CASSLEGQGHSPLHF.

The genes are TRBV4-2 and TRBJ1-3; 9 bases match TRBD1. V trimming: 3 bases; J trimming: 5 bases; junction bases outside the gene matches: 17. CDR1 LGHNA and CDR2 YNFKEQ come from the germline V gene. This CDR3 region has 19 residues. The CDR3 coding sequence is TGTGCCAGCAGCCAGGACCCACCCACAGGGGGCGCAGGGAGAAACACCATATATTTT. Protein sequence: CASSQDPPTGGAGRNTIYF.

V and J are TRBV7-2 and TRBJ1-1; 9 nucleotides align to TRBD1. CDR3 length: 18 residues. CDR1 and CDR2 from the germline V gene are SGHTA and FQGNSA. V was pared by 0 bases and J by 2 bases, with 10 bases of the junction left unmatched. The CDR3 region has the DNA TGTGCCAGCAGCTTAGCCCGCGGGACAGGGAACCGAAACACTGAAGCTTTCTTT. This encodes CASSLARGTGNRNTEAFF.

The chain is built from TRBV3-1 (or the pseudogene TRBV3-2) and TRBJ2-7, with TRBD2 matching over 8 bases. The CDR3 loop spans 16 amino acids. Looked up from germline, CDR1 is LGHDT and CDR2 is YNNKEL (reference sequence). Trimming cost V 5 bases and J 3 bases; bases outside gene matches: 12. The CDR3 DNA reads TGTGCCAGCAGCTCCCGGACAGCGGGGGCCCTCTACGAGCAGTACTTC. It translates to CASSSRTAGALYEQYF.